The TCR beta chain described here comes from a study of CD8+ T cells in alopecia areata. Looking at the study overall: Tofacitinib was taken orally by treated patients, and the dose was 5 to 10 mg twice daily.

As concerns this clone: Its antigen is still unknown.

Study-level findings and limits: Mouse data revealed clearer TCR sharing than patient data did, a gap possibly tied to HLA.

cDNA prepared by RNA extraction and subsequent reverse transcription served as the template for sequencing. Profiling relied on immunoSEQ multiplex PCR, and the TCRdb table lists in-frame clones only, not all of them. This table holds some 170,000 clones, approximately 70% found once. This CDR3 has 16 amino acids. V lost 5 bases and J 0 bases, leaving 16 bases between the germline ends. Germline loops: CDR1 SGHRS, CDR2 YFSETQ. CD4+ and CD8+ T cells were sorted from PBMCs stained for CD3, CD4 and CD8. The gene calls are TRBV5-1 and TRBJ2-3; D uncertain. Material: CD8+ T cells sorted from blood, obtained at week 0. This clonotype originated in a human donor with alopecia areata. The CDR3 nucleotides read TGCGCCAGCAGAGACTCGTCCGAGGATAGCACAGATACGCAGTATTTT. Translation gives CASRDSSEDSTDTQYF.